This entry lists 8 T cell receptor beta chains sequenced from one sample in a study of T-cell reconstitution after alpha-beta-depleted transplantation in children listed by TCRdb under 2016. The library relied on PCR. Sequencing was performed on an Illumina HiSeq 2500. TCR libraries were prepared with molecular barcoding, using unique molecular identifiers to normalize TCRbeta repertoire quantification. TCRdb applied fastp at Q25 and MiXCR to the public reads, then kept only in-frame beta chains. CDR3 protein duplicates are merged, each entry listing the most common genes and DNA. The sample contains roughly 500,000 distinct CDR3 sequences, around an eighth of them found a single time. The ten most abundant clones make up about 5.6% of the sample. The sample here was PBMCs from the stem cell graft donor, taken from the stem cell graft. The receptors were gathered from a human donor who donated a stem cell graft to a child with combined immunodeficiency.

This clonotype was counted many times. The chain carries TRBV2 and TRBJ2-5; D is unclear. CDR1 and CDR2 (germline): SNHLY, FYNNEI. Trimming removed 5 bases from V and 2 bases from J, with 12 bases in between. This CDR3 comprises 14 residues. The CDR3 nucleotides are TGTGCCAGCAGTCCGATTGCGAGACAAGAGACCCAGTACTTC. Translated: CASSPIARQETQYF. The whole variable domain, remainder taken from reference TRBV2 and TRBJ2-5, is EPEVTQTPSHQVTQMGQEVILRCVPISNHLYFYWYRQILGQKVEFLVSFYNNEISEKSEIFDDQFSVERPDGSNFTLKIRSTKLEDSAMYFCASSPIARQETQYFGPGTRLLVL.

There are many counts of this clonotype. The chain couples TRBV29-1 to TRBJ2-1; 10 bases fit TRBD2. Germline lookup yields CDR1 SQVTM and CDR2 ANQGSEA. With V trimmed by 4 bases and J by 14 bases, 11 bases remained unmatched. The CDR3 has 13 residues. CDR3 loop: CSVGGLAGVGKFF. In nucleotides, the CDR3 is TGCAGCGTTGGGGGGCTAGCGGGAGTAGGGAAGTTCTTC.

CDR3 DNA sequence: TGTGCCAGCAGCCAAACAACAGGGCGAGGGCGCGAGCAGTACTTC. It encodes CASSQTTGRGREQYF. V gene TRBV5-5 combines with J gene TRBJ2-7, with D maybe TRBD1 (6 bases). The germline V gene has CDR1 SGHKS and CDR2 YYEKEE (reference sequence). The length of the CDR3 is 15 residues. Trimming left V 4 bases short and J 6 bases short, with 20 bases between.

This clonotype was seen at least ten times. The CDR3, as DNA: TGCGCCAGCAGCTTGGCCGGGACTAGCCCCAAGGAGCAGTTCTTC. Translation: CASSLAGTSPKEQFF. The V gene is TRBV5-1, the J gene TRBJ2-1; TRBD2 aligns across 9 bases. J gave up 10 bases and V 0 bases, and 8 bases lay outside the gene matches. CDR3 length equals 15 residues. The germline V gene has CDR1 SGHRS and CDR2 YFSETQ.

Ten or more counts support this clonotype. The V gene is TRBV6-4, the J gene TRBJ2-2, with unresolved D. CDR1 is MRHNA and CDR2 is SNTAGT in the germline V gene. Between the trimmed V and J ends, which lost 4 bases and 6 bases, there was a span of 6 bases. This CDR3 contains 12 residues. Here the CDR3 DNA reads TGTGCCAGCAGTGGGGAATCCGGGGAGCTGTTTTTT. The encoded protein is CASSGESGELFF.

This clonotype was detected ten times or more. V and J are TRBV12-3 or TRBV12-4 and TRBJ1-3; D remains ambiguous. The CDR3 is made up of 15 amino acids. Trimming left V 7 bases short and J 0 bases short, with 13 bases between. The CDR3 region is CASTGAARSGNTIYF. The CDR3 DNA sequence: TGTGCCAGCACCGGCGCTGCCCGCTCTGGAAACACCATATATTTT.

This clonotype was observed a few times. V usage is TRBV21-1 and J usage is TRBJ1-5. TRBV21-1 has pseudogene status. CDR3 length equals 11 residues. The CDR3 loop is CASSTRPYQHF. The CDR3 nucleotides are TGTGCCAGCAGCACCAGGCCATATCAGCATTTT.

This clonotype was detected ten times or more. The rearrangement links TRBV27 to TRBJ1-6; the match to TRBD1 covers 10 bases. Germline CDR1 MNHEY, CDR2 SMNVEV (reference sequence). Losses at the gene ends were 0 bases for V and 10 bases for J; bases not matched to a gene: 3. The CDR3 is made up of 15 amino acids. The CDR3 reads CASSLSGTGESPLHF. DNA of the CDR3: TGTGCCAGCAGTTTATCGGGGACAGGGGAATCACCCCTCCACTTT.